This TCR beta chain was documented in a study of blood T cell repertoires in COVID-19. Here immunoSEQ multiplex PCR was the method, and the copy in TCRdb shows in-frame clones only, minus some. The table shows about 130,000 clones, with roughly four fifths occurring only once. This CDR3 is built from 15 residues. After removal of 5 bases from V and 7 bases from J, the junction contained 8 bases not matched to a gene. Per germline, CDR1 MNHEY and CDR2 SVGAGI. The sequence derives from a woman aged 50 to 60 with acute or convalescent COVID-19. This rearrangement joins TRBV6-5 to TRBJ1-4; 9 positions match TRBD1. Sequencing was performed on peripheral blood. CDR3 sequence reads: CASSPRTGESEKLFF. In nucleotides, the CDR3 is TGTGCCAGCAGTCCCCGGACAGGGGAGAGTGAAAAACTGTTTTTT.